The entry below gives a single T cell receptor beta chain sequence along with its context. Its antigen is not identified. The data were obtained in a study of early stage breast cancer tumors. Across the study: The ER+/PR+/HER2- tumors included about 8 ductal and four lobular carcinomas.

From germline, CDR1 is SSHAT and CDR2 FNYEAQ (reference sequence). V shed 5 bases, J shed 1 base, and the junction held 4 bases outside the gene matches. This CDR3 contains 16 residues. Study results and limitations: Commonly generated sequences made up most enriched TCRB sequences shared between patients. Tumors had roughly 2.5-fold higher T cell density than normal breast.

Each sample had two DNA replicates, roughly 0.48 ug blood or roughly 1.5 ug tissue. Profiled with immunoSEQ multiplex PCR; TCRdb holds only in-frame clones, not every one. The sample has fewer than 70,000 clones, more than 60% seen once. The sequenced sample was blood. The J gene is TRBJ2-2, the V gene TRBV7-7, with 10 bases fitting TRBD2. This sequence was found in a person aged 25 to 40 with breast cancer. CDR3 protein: CASSPRTSGNTGELFF. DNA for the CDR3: TGTGCCAGCAGCCCTCGGACTAGCGGGAACACCGGGGAGCTGTTTTTT.